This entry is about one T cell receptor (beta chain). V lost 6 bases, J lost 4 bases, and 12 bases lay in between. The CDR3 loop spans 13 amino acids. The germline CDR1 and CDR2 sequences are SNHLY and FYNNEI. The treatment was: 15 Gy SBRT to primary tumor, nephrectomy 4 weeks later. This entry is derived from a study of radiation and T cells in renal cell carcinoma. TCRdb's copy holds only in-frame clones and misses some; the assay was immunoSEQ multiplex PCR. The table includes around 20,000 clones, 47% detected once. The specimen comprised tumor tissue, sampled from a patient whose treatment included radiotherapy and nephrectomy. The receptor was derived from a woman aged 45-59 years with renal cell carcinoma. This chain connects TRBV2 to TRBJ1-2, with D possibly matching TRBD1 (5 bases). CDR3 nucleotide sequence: TGTGCCAGCAGCGAGGGACGGATCTATGGCTACACCTTC. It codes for CASSEGRIYGYTF.